A selection of T cell receptor beta chains follows, all from one sample in a study of blood T cell repertoires in COVID-19. Measured with immunoSEQ multiplex PCR; TCRdb has only the in-frame clones, and not every one. The sample yields around 70,000 clones, about four fifths seen once. The sample was peripheral blood. These receptors were taken from a woman of 80 years or more with active or convalescent COVID-19. CDR3s include the opening cysteine and the closing phenylalanine or tryptophan. D genes are given only for firm matches. Some rows mark clone size as missing; the rest say once, few, many or name a class of expanded clone.

cdr3_aa: CASSPLSRVMKETEAFF
cdr3_nt: TGTGCCAGCAGCCCTCTCTCACGGGTCATGAAGGAAACTGAAGCTTTCTTT
v_call: TRBV6-2/TRBV6-3
d_call: .
clone_size: .
cdr3_length: 17
j_call: TRBJ1-1

cdr3_aa: CASSPSDTNYGYTF
cdr3_nt: TGTGCCAGCAGCCCTTCGGACACTAACTATGGCTACACCTTC
v_call: TRBV9
d_call: .
clone_size: .
cdr3_length: 14
j_call: TRBJ1-2

cdr3_aa: CASSIAVRVFGETQYF
cdr3_nt: TGTGCCAGCAGCATAGCAGTCAGGGTTTTCGGAGAGACCCAGTACTTC
v_call: TRBV7-8
d_call: .
clone_size: .
cdr3_length: 16
j_call: TRBJ2-5

cdr3_aa: CAIPDEGQGPLLNYGYTF
cdr3_nt: TGTGCCATCCCTGACGAGGGACAGGGCCCTCTTCTTAACTATGGCTACACCTTC
v_call: TRBV10-3
d_call: TRBD1
clone_size: .
cdr3_length: 18
j_call: TRBJ1-2

cdr3_aa: CASRSGSGYEQYF
cdr3_nt: TGTGCCAGTAGGAGCGGGAGCGGTTACGAGCAGTACTTC
v_call: TRBV19
d_call: TRBD2
clone_size: .
cdr3_length: 13
j_call: TRBJ2-7

cdr3_aa: CASTPGLGVYLAGAAKNIQYF
cdr3_nt: TGTGCCAGTACCCCGGGTTTGGGTGTTTATCTGGCGGGAGCTGCCAAAAACATTCAGTACTTC
v_call: TRBV19
d_call: TRBD2
clone_size: once
cdr3_length: 21
j_call: TRBJ2-4

cdr3_aa: CASSPGAGYNEQFF
cdr3_nt: TGTGCCAGCAGCCCAGGGGCGGGCTACAATGAGCAGTTCTTC
v_call: TRBV3-1/TRBV3-2
d_call: .
clone_size: .
cdr3_length: 14
j_call: TRBJ2-1

cdr3_aa: CAISESLALYEQYF
cdr3_nt: TGTGCCATCAGTGAGTCCCTGGCCCTCTACGAGCAGTACTTC
v_call: TRBV10-3
d_call: .
clone_size: few
cdr3_length: 14
j_call: TRBJ2-7

cdr3_aa: CASSLQGFGGYTF
cdr3_nt: TGTGCCAGCAGCTTACAGGGCTTCGGTGGCTACACCTTC
v_call: TRBV7-2
d_call: .
clone_size: .
cdr3_length: 13
j_call: TRBJ1-2

cdr3_aa: CASSLPGLAGTYEQYF
cdr3_nt: TGTGCCAGCAGCTTACCTGGTCTAGCGGGGACCTACGAGCAGTACTTC
v_call: TRBV7-7
d_call: TRBD2
clone_size: .
cdr3_length: 16
j_call: TRBJ2-7

cdr3_aa: CASSEGVSGPYEQYF
cdr3_nt: TGTGCCAGCAGTGAAGGGGTTAGCGGCCCCTACGAGCAGTACTTC
v_call: TRBV2
d_call: .
clone_size: once
cdr3_length: 15
j_call: TRBJ2-7

cdr3_aa: CASSQLGHEQYF
cdr3_nt: TGTGCCAGCAGCCAACTAGGTCACGAGCAGTACTTC
v_call: TRBV7-9
d_call: .
clone_size: few
cdr3_length: 12
j_call: TRBJ2-7

cdr3_aa: CASSQDRLRQPKNIQYF
cdr3_nt: TGTGCCAGCAGCCAAGATAGGCTCCGACAGCCGAAAAACATTCAGTACTTC
v_call: TRBV4-2
d_call: .
clone_size: .
cdr3_length: 17
j_call: TRBJ2-4

cdr3_aa: CASSSRSWDRSSYEQYF
cdr3_nt: TGTGCCAGCAGCTCCCGCAGCTGGGACAGAAGCTCCTACGAGCAGTACTTC
v_call: TRBV5-6
d_call: TRBD1
clone_size: few
cdr3_length: 17
j_call: TRBJ2-7

cdr3_aa: CASSLGAGLETQYF
cdr3_nt: TGCGCCAGCAGCTTGGGGGCAGGTTTAGAGACCCAGTACTTC
v_call: TRBV5-1
d_call: .
clone_size: once
cdr3_length: 14
j_call: TRBJ2-5

cdr3_aa: CASRDRIYTF
cdr3_nt: TGTGCCAGCAGAGACAGAATTTACACCTTC
v_call: TRBV28
d_call: .
clone_size: .
cdr3_length: 10
j_call: TRBJ1-2

cdr3_aa: CASSLSAGGRGYGYTF
cdr3_nt: TGTGCCAGCAGTTTATCAGCAGGGGGACGGGGCTATGGCTACACCTTC
v_call: TRBV28
d_call: TRBD1
clone_size: .
cdr3_length: 16
j_call: TRBJ1-2

cdr3_aa: CASSYEREGGGYTF
cdr3_nt: TGTGCCAGCAGTTACGAGAGGGAGGGGGGAGGCTACACCTTC
v_call: TRBV6-6
d_call: .
clone_size: .
cdr3_length: 14
j_call: TRBJ1-2

cdr3_aa: CASSEVQVEGYTF
cdr3_nt: TGTGCCAGCAGTGAAGTTCAGGTTGAAGGCTACACCTTC
v_call: TRBV6-1
d_call: .
clone_size: .
cdr3_length: 13
j_call: TRBJ1-2

cdr3_aa: CASYFTNTGTGELFF
cdr3_nt: TGTGCCAGTTACTTCACAAATACAGGGACCGGGGAGCTGTTTTTT
v_call: TRBV2
d_call: .
clone_size: .
cdr3_length: 15
j_call: TRBJ2-2

cdr3_aa: CASSQASGRQYEQYF
cdr3_nt: TGTGCCAGCAGCCAAGCTAGCGGGAGGCAATACGAGCAGTACTTC
v_call: TRBV3-1/TRBV3-2
d_call: TRBD2
clone_size: .
cdr3_length: 15
j_call: TRBJ2-7

cdr3_aa: CASSESIPTGTPNQETQYF
cdr3_nt: TGCGCCAGCAGTGAGTCGATACCAACCGGGACACCGAACCAAGAGACCCAGTACTTC
v_call: TRBV10-1
d_call: .
clone_size: .
cdr3_length: 19
j_call: TRBJ2-5

cdr3_aa: CASSQDNRVAFF
cdr3_nt: TGTGCCAGCAGCCAAGATAACAGGGTGGCTTTCTTT
v_call: TRBV3-1/TRBV3-2
d_call: .
clone_size: .
cdr3_length: 12
j_call: TRBJ1-1

cdr3_aa: CASSEAAGGNYNEQFF
cdr3_nt: TGTGCCAGCAGTGAAGCAGCCGGAGGCAACTACAATGAGCAGTTCTTC
v_call: TRBV2
d_call: .
clone_size: .
cdr3_length: 16
j_call: TRBJ2-1

cdr3_aa: CASRNGGAYEQYF
cdr3_nt: TGTGCCAGCAGGAACGGGGGGGCCTACGAGCAGTACTTC
v_call: TRBV28
d_call: TRBD2
clone_size: .
cdr3_length: 13
j_call: TRBJ2-7

cdr3_aa: CASSEGTSSSYEQYF
cdr3_nt: TGTGCCAGCAGTGAAGGGACTTCGAGCTCCTACGAGCAGTACTTC
v_call: TRBV2
d_call: .
clone_size: .
cdr3_length: 15
j_call: TRBJ2-7

cdr3_aa: CAWSRDSRIGDTQYF
cdr3_nt: TGTGCCTGGAGCCGGGACAGTCGAATTGGGGATACGCAGTATTTT
v_call: TRBV30
d_call: TRBD1
clone_size: many
cdr3_length: 15
j_call: TRBJ2-3

cdr3_aa: CASSPRGNTGELFF
cdr3_nt: TGTGCCAGCAGCCCCAGGGGGAACACCGGGGAGCTGTTTTTT
v_call: TRBV7-2
d_call: .
clone_size: .
cdr3_length: 14
j_call: TRBJ2-2

cdr3_aa: CASSATGYSTNEKLFF
cdr3_nt: TGTGCCAGCAGCGCTACAGGGTACTCAACTAATGAAAAACTGTTTTTT
v_call: TRBV9
d_call: .
clone_size: few
cdr3_length: 16
j_call: TRBJ1-4

cdr3_aa: CASSFRTGSPLHF
cdr3_nt: TGTGCCAGCAGCTTTAGGACAGGGTCACCCCTCCACTTT
v_call: TRBV5-6
d_call: TRBD1
clone_size: once
cdr3_length: 13
j_call: TRBJ1-6

cdr3_aa: CASRYAGEADTQYF
cdr3_nt: TGTGCCAGCAGATACGCGGGAGAGGCAGATACGCAGTATTTT
v_call: TRBV7-2
d_call: TRBD2
clone_size: .
cdr3_length: 14
j_call: TRBJ2-3

cdr3_aa: CASSQGTASYGYTF
cdr3_nt: TGTGCCAGCAGCCAAGGAACAGCTTCCTATGGCTACACCTTC
v_call: TRBV3-1/TRBV3-2
d_call: .
clone_size: .
cdr3_length: 14
j_call: TRBJ1-2

cdr3_aa: CASSEDRALVEQYF
cdr3_nt: TGTGCCAGCAGTGAGGACAGGGCTCTGGTCGAGCAGTACTTC
v_call: TRBV2
d_call: TRBD1
clone_size: .
cdr3_length: 14
j_call: TRBJ2-7

cdr3_aa: CASSPGGWAKNIQYF
cdr3_nt: TGTGCCAGTAGTCCGGGGGGGTGGGCCAAAAACATTCAGTACTTC
v_call: TRBV19
d_call: TRBD2
clone_size: .
cdr3_length: 15
j_call: TRBJ2-4

cdr3_aa: CASSDVGVLRTEAFF
cdr3_nt: TGTGCCAGCAGTGATGTCGGGGTGCTTAGAACTGAAGCTTTCTTT
v_call: TRBV2
d_call: .
clone_size: .
cdr3_length: 15
j_call: TRBJ1-1

cdr3_aa: CASSIDNGPGKPQHF
cdr3_nt: TGTGCCAGTAGTATAGATAACGGGCCGGGGAAGCCCCAGCATTTT
v_call: TRBV19
d_call: .
clone_size: .
cdr3_length: 15
j_call: TRBJ1-5

cdr3_aa: CASSYGRGYTEAFF
cdr3_nt: TGTGCCAGCAGTTACGGCAGGGGATATACTGAAGCTTTCTTT
v_call: TRBV6-5
d_call: .
clone_size: .
cdr3_length: 14
j_call: TRBJ1-1

cdr3_aa: CSVLRNTGELFF
cdr3_nt: TGCAGCGTTCTGCGGAACACCGGGGAGCTGTTTTTT
v_call: TRBV29-1
d_call: .
clone_size: .
cdr3_length: 12
j_call: TRBJ2-2

cdr3_aa: CASLKGGTDTQYF
cdr3_nt: TGTGCCAGCTTGAAGGGGGGCACAGATACGCAGTATTTT
v_call: TRBV18
d_call: .
clone_size: .
cdr3_length: 13
j_call: TRBJ2-3

cdr3_aa: CASSPRLAGGQETQYF
cdr3_nt: TGTGCCAGCAGTCCCCGACTAGCGGGAGGACAAGAGACCCAGTACTTC
v_call: TRBV6-2/TRBV6-3
d_call: TRBD2
clone_size: .
cdr3_length: 16
j_call: TRBJ2-5

cdr3_aa: CASSIGLNSGRYRGADTQYF
cdr3_nt: TGTGCCAGTAGTATAGGCTTGAATAGCGGACGGTACAGGGGAGCAGATACGCAGTATTTT
v_call: TRBV19
d_call: .
clone_size: .
cdr3_length: 20
j_call: TRBJ2-3

cdr3_aa: CASSRGANNEQFF
cdr3_nt: TGTGCCAGCAGCCGCGGAGCTAACAATGAGCAGTTCTTC
v_call: TRBV11-2
d_call: .
clone_size: .
cdr3_length: 13
j_call: TRBJ2-1

cdr3_aa: CASSLLASGEYNEQFF
cdr3_nt: TGTGCCAGCAGCCTCCTTGCTAGCGGGGAATACAATGAGCAGTTCTTC
v_call: TRBV4-2
d_call: TRBD2
clone_size: .
cdr3_length: 16
j_call: TRBJ2-1

cdr3_aa: CASSLQLVGSRDTEAFF
cdr3_nt: TGTGCCAGCAGCTTACAATTGGTGGGGAGTCGGGACACTGAAGCTTTCTTT
v_call: TRBV7-2
d_call: .
clone_size: .
cdr3_length: 17
j_call: TRBJ1-1

cdr3_aa: CASSQDLGLAGTYEQYF
cdr3_nt: TGCGCCAGCAGCCAAGATTTAGGGCTAGCGGGGACCTACGAGCAGTACTTC
v_call: TRBV4-3
d_call: TRBD2
clone_size: medium-sized
cdr3_length: 17
j_call: TRBJ2-7

cdr3_aa: CASSELGGNTGELFF
cdr3_nt: TGTGCCAGCAGTGAATTGGGGGGGAACACCGGGGAGCTGTTTTTT
v_call: TRBV25-1
d_call: .
clone_size: .
cdr3_length: 15
j_call: TRBJ2-2

cdr3_aa: CASSLGTGGKLFF
cdr3_nt: TGTGCCAGCAGTTTAGGGACAGGGGGAAAACTGTTTTTT
v_call: TRBV12-3/TRBV12-4
d_call: TRBD1
clone_size: .
cdr3_length: 13
j_call: TRBJ1-4

cdr3_aa: CASSYVQGWEQYF
cdr3_nt: TGTGCCAGCAGTTACGTACAGGGTTGGGAGCAGTACTTC
v_call: TRBV6-2/TRBV6-3
d_call: .
clone_size: .
cdr3_length: 13
j_call: TRBJ2-7

cdr3_aa: CASSYTRQGPKYIQYF
cdr3_nt: TGTGCCAGCAGTTACACCCGACAGGGCCCTAAATACATTCAGTACTTC
v_call: TRBV6-2/TRBV6-3
d_call: TRBD1
clone_size: .
cdr3_length: 16
j_call: TRBJ2-4

cdr3_aa: CASSLMGGPNTEAFF
cdr3_nt: TGTGCCAGCAGCTTAATGGGAGGGCCGAACACTGAAGCTTTCTTT
v_call: TRBV7-3
d_call: .
clone_size: .
cdr3_length: 15
j_call: TRBJ1-1

cdr3_aa: CASSPAEGQHLYF
cdr3_nt: TGTGCCAGCTCACCGGCGGAGGGACAGCACTTATATTTT
v_call: TRBV18
d_call: TRBD1
clone_size: .
cdr3_length: 13
j_call: TRBJ1-3

cdr3_aa: CATSDSNLNGKLFF
cdr3_nt: TGTGCCACCAGTGATTCGAACCTAAACGGAAAACTGTTTTTT
v_call: TRBV24-1
d_call: .
clone_size: .
cdr3_length: 14
j_call: TRBJ1-4

cdr3_aa: CASRLGTYEQYF
cdr3_nt: TGTGCCAGCAGGCTAGGGACTTACGAGCAGTACTTC
v_call: TRBV5-6
d_call: .
clone_size: .
cdr3_length: 12
j_call: TRBJ2-7

cdr3_aa: CASSESTGKETQYF
cdr3_nt: TGCGCCAGCAGTGAGTCGACAGGGAAGGAGACCCAGTACTTC
v_call: TRBV10-1
d_call: TRBD1
clone_size: .
cdr3_length: 14
j_call: TRBJ2-5

cdr3_aa: CAWSVRVQTGFHGYTF
cdr3_nt: TGTGCCTGGAGTGTACGTGTTCAGACAGGGTTCCATGGCTACACCTTC
v_call: TRBV30
d_call: TRBD1
clone_size: .
cdr3_length: 16
j_call: TRBJ1-2

cdr3_aa: CASSQDAGGLFF
cdr3_nt: TGCGCCAGCAGCCAAGATGCCGGAGGGCTGTTTTTT
v_call: TRBV4-3
d_call: .
clone_size: .
cdr3_length: 12
j_call: TRBJ2-2

cdr3_aa: CASSPSVSGDTEAFF
cdr3_nt: TGTGCCAGCAGCCCATCCGTGTCGGGGGACACTGAAGCTTTCTTT
v_call: TRBV5-5
d_call: .
clone_size: .
cdr3_length: 15
j_call: TRBJ1-1